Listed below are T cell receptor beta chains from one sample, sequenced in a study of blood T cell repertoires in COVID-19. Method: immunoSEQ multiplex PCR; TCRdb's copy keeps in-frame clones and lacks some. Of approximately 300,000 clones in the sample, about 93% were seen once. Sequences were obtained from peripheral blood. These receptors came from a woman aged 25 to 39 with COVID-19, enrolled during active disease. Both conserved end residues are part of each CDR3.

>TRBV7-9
CASSLDGRSIHEQYF
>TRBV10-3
CAIRGEGTKNQPQHF
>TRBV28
CASSLCSTGGEKTQYF
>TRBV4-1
CASSQFQTGVVNQPQHF
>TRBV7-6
CASSFSGTGAAKLFF
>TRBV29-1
CSAETGDTEAFF
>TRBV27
CASSLLTSGRGETQYF
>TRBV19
CASSIIPDYYNSPLHF
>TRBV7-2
CASSSPVYMNTEAFF
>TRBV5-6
CASSLQGADTGELFF
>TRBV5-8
CASSLGISRSRTDTQYF
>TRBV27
CASSLTGDGYTF
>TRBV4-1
CASSQAPGQGTYEQYF
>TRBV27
CASSSAQGASPLHF
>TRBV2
CASSELVAKNIQYF
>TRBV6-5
CASSFLSEQYF
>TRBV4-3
CASSQDNRGIGNTIYF
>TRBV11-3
CASSPNSADTQYF
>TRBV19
CASSMGGGQETQYF
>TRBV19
CASSEDRGGIRNQPQHF
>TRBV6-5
CASSYWGQNTEAFF
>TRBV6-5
CASSPTHRGAYGYTF